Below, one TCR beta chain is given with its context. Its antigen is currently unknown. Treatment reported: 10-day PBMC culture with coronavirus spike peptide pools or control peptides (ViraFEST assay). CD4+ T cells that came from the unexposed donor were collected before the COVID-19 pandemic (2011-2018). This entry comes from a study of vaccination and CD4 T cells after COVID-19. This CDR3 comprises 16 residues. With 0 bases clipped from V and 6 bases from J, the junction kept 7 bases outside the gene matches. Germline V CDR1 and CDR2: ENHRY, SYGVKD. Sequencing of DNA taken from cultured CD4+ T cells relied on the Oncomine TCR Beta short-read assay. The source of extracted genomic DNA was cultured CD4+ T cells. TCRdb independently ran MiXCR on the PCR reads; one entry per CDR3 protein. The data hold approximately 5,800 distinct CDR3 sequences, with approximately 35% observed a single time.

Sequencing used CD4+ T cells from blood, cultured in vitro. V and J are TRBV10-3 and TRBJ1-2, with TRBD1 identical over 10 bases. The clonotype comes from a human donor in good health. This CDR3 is CAISESRQGAKDGYTF. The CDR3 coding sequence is TGTGCCATCAGTGAGTCGAGACAGGGGGCGAAAGATGGCTACACCTTC.